Sequencing of this T cell receptor beta chain was carried out in a study of OX40 agonist ivuxolimab in advanced cancers. Across the whole study: Patient treatment consisted of intravenous ivuxolimab administration every 2 weeks at 0.01 to 10 mg/kg. Prior therapy, whether anti-PD-1, anti-PD-L1 or anti-CTLA-4, was allowed, and 40% had some.

Sequencing used immunoSEQ multiplex PCR; TCRdb keeps in-frame clones, though not all of them. This sample has roughly 76,000 clones, with 85% found just once. Study-wide points: The authors did not determine the antigen specificity of the expanded peripheral T cells.

As regards this clone: Its antigen is unidentified.

Sequencing used CD4+ or CD8+ T cells sorted from blood, obtained in a trial of the OX40 agonist ivuxolimab. This receptor was taken from an adult with an advanced solid tumor such as melanoma, head and neck, liver or kidney cancer.

The CDR3 spells CASSYLPARGYTF. The CDR3 coding sequence is TGTGCCAGCAGTTACCTTCCGGCTAGAGGCTACACCTTC. V gene TRBV6-5 combines with J gene TRBJ1-2; no definite D call. This CDR3 spans 13 amino acids. Trimming cost V 2 bases and J 8 bases, with 12 bases left between them. The germline gives CDR1 MNHEY, CDR2 SVGAGI.